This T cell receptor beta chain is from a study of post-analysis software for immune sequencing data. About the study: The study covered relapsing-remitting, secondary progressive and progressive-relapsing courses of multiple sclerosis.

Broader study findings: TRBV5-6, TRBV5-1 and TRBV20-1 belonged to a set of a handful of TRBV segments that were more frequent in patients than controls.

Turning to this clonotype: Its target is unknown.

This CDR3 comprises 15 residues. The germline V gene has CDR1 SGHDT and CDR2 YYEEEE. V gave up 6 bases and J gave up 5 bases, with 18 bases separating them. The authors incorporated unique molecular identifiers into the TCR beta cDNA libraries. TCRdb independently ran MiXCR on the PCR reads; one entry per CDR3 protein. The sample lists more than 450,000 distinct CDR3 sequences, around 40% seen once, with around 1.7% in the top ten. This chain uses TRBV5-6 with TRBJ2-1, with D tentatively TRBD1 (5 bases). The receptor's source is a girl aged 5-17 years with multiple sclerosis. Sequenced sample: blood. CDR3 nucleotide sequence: TGTGCCAGCACCCTGTTTCAGGGTGGCGACAATGAGCAGTTCTTC. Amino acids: CASTLFQGGDNEQFF.